This TCR beta chain was recovered during a study of blood T cell repertoires in COVID-19. Study at large: Italy, Spain and the United States were the sources of the convalescent and acute COVID-19 samples. Nucleic acid was either cDNA or gDNA, and it came from T cells, B-cell-depleted T cells, or PBMCs.

The V and J ends lost 2 bases and 6 bases respectively, with 8 bases between them. The germline V gene encodes CDR1 MDHEN and CDR2 SYDVKM. CDR3 length: 13 amino acids. In the original workflow: Amplification with reference gene primers provided the estimates of nucleated cell counts. Produced via immunoSEQ multiplex PCR; TCRdb's table is partial and in-frame only. Clone size and the V and J calls come from that table; the DNA yielded D and trimming. The sample contains 120,000 to 150,000 clones, 75% to 90% of which appear only once. The rearrangement links TRBV28 to TRBJ1-5, with D unclear. The sequence was collected from a man aged 18 to 29 with COVID-19, enrolled during active disease. Sequenced sample: peripheral blood. The chain's CDR3 is CASSLRGSQPQHF. The CDR3 DNA sequence: TGTGCCAGCAGTTTACGGGGTTCTCAGCCCCAGCATTTT.